A single sample is the source of the 16 T cell receptor delta chains below, sequenced in a study of delta chains in infants with herpesvirus infections. Reverse transcription of PBMC RNA used primers specific for the gamma and delta chains. TCRdb re-called the RT-PCR reads with CATT. The repertoire holds 740 or so delta-chain clones, nearly 35% seen once, with 19% in the top ten. Sequencing used peripheral blood, obtained at time point 1 of longitudinal follow-up. These receptors all come from a human donor who was a Ugandan infant, either HIV-exposed or HIV-unexposed (not recorded which).

Of note for this clone: A far larger clone differs by one base, so this is likely a read error. The CDR3 reads CARGGILPKVFISTGGYGNTDKLIF. The CDR3 nucleotides read TGTGCTCGTGGGGGGATCCTACCGAAAGTTTTTATATCTACTGGGGGATACGGGAACACCGATAAACTCATCTTT. V and J are TRDV1 and TRDJ1, with TRDD3 matching over 13 bases. Germline V gives CDR1 TSWWSYY, CDR2 QGS. This CDR3 region has 25 residues.

This clone was seen only a few times. No DNA is shown, since the ends of the CDR3 on it are uncertain; the CDR3 is the one TCRdb lists. V usage is TRAV29/DV5 and J usage is TRDJ1; TRDD3, as called in the table, went unchecked against the DNA. Germline values: CDR1 NSMFDY, CDR2 ISSIKDK. Counting both end residues, the CDR3 totals 23 amino acids. CDR3 region: CSVLLCSKRPFLRLLGDTDKLIF.

Judged by abundance, this clone is medium-sized. The chain links TRDV2 to TRDJ3; 13 positions agree with TRDD3. CDR1 is GEAIGNYY, CDR2 EKD, per germline. This CDR3 comprises 20 residues. Losses at the gene ends were 2 bases for V and 0 bases for J; bases not matched to a gene: 6. The CDR3 loop is CACDSVLGDTPSWDTRQMFF. DNA of the CDR3: TGTGCCTGTGACAGCGTACTGGGGGATACGCCCTCCTGGGACACCCGACAGATGTTTTTC.

By sample share, this clone is large. The chain joins TRDV2 to TRDJ2; 9 nucleotides agree with TRDD3. The CDR3 is made up of 16 amino acids. From germline, CDR1 is GEAIGNYY and CDR2 EKD. V dropped 0 bases and J dropped 0; count of bases not matched to a gene: 1. CDR3 sequence (DNA): TGTGCCTGTGACACCGTGGGGGATACTTTGACAGCACAACTCTTCTTT. The encoded protein is CACDTVGDTLTAQLFF.

Turning to this clone: For this DNA, TCRdb reports the protein of a much larger clone, which diverges at residue 8, most likely from a read error; the protein presented here is translated directly from the DNA. CDR3 in DNA: TGTGCCTGTGACACCGTGGGGGGGACAGCACAACTCTTCTTT. It is translated as CACDTVGGTAQLFF. The V and J genes are TRDV2 and TRDJ2; possible D gene TRDD3, 6 bases. CDR1 is GEAIGNYY, CDR2 EKD, per germline. V was cut by 0 bases and J by 4 bases, with 8 bases left in between. This CDR3 spans 14 amino acids.

In regard to this clone: Since a far larger clone is one base different, this is likely a read error. The genes are TRDV2 and TRDJ3, with 11 bases fitting TRDD3. Per germline, CDR1 GEAIGNYY and CDR2 EKD. The CDR3 has 19 residues. The J segment lost 0 bases and the V segment lost 3 bases, leaving 6 bases of the junction unmatched. DNA for the CDR3: TGTGCCTGTGACGCCGTACTGGGGGATAGCTCCTGGGACACCCGACAGATGTTTTTC. Encoded protein: CACDAVLGDSSWDTRQMFF.

On this clone: Only one base separates this from a far larger clonotype, so it likely reflects a read error. The sample contains more than one DNA sequence encoding this CDR3. The rearrangement uses TRDV1 and TRDJ2; 7 bases align to TRDD3. This CDR3 region has 22 residues. The V and J ends lost 0 bases and 4 bases, in that order; junction bases with no gene match: 23. Per germline, CDR1 TSWWSYY and CDR2 QGS. CDR3 in DNA: TGTGCTCTTGGGGAACTCCCCTATTTTTACGGCGGGTCGTCTGGGGGGACAGCACAACTCTTCTTT. Its protein product is CALGELPYFYGGSSGGTAQLFF.

In regard to this clone: Only one base separates this from a far larger clonotype, so it likely reflects a read error. The chain combines TRDV2 with TRDJ3, with 12 nucleotides matching TRDD3. J gave up 5 bases and V 0 bases, and 4 bases lay outside the gene matches. This CDR3 is 18 amino acids long. CDR1 is GEAIGNYY, CDR2 EKD, per germline. CDR3 nucleotide sequence: TGTGCCTGTGACACCGTACTGGGGGATACCCGGGACACCCGACAGATGTTTTTC. Amino acids: CACDTVLGDTRDTRQMFF.

Note on this clone: A much larger clone differs by one base, so this may be a read error. Different DNA sequences within this sample yield the same CDR3. V usage is TRDV1 and J usage is TRDJ1; 9 bases are a match to TRDD3. Looked up from germline, CDR1 is TSWWSYY and CDR2 is QGS. This CDR3 comprises 24 residues. In DNA, the CDR3 is TGTGCTCTTGGGGAACCCCAACACCACAATCAAGTCGGTACTGGGGGACCTTACACCGATAAACTCATCTTC. As protein: CALGEPQHHNQVGTGGPYTDKLIF.

This clone is categorized as large. The J gene is TRDJ2, the V gene TRDV1, with 11 bases that match TRDD3. Germline V gene lookup returns CDR1 TSWWSYY and CDR2 QGS. This CDR3 region has 21 residues. The trim removed 3 bases at V and 5 bases at J, leaving 20 bases unmatched. CDR3 sequence: CALGDSFPLPTWGIHTAQLFF. The DNA of the CDR3 is TGTGCTCTTGGGGACTCCTTCCCTCTTCCTACCTGGGGGATACACACAGCACAACTCTTCTTT.

In its sample, this clone ranks as medium-sized (0.01 to 0.1%). The chain employs TRDV2 and TRDJ2; 9 bases are a match to TRDD3. In germline, CDR1 is GEAIGNYY, CDR2 EKD. The CDR3 is 21 residues long. Trimming removed 1 base from V and 0 bases from J; junction bases left unmatched: 17. The CDR3 here is CACDTITSPLGDLALTAQLFF. CDR3 DNA sequence: TGTGCCTGTGACACAATAACCTCGCCACTGGGGGACTTAGCTTTGACAGCACAACTCTTCTTT.

This clone is large (0.1 to 1%) by share. The identical CDR3 is also encoded by other nucleotide sequences in the sample. The chain has TRDV2 and TRDJ1; 8 bases fit TRDD3. V lost 1 base, J lost 0 bases, and 6 bases stayed unmatched. Germline values: CDR1 GEAIGNYY, CDR2 EKD. This CDR3 has 16 residues. The CDR3 loop is CACDTLVLGDTDKLIF. CDR3 nucleotides: TGTGCCTGTGACACTCTTGTACTGGGGGACACCGATAAACTCATCTTT.

Comment on this clone: A far larger clone lies a single base away; this is likely a read error. Other DNA sequences from this sample encode an identical CDR3 as well. The rearrangement links TRDV1 to TRDJ1, with TRDD3 matching over 8 bases. The CDR3 has 26 residues. Germline CDR1 TSWWSYY, CDR2 QGS. The DNA for the CDR3 is TGTGCTCTCGGGGATCGCCTCCTTCCCCCTTACGTACTGGGGGGTACGGCTAAAACGTACACCGATAAACTCATCTTT. This gives the protein CALGDRLLPPYVLGGTAKTYTDKLIF.

This clone is termed large. The chain recombines TRDV2 with TRDJ3; 7 nucleotides match TRDD3. Germline CDR1 GEAIGNYY, CDR2 EKD. Trimming cost V 3 bases and J 5 bases; bases outside gene matches: 12. There are 18 residues in the CDR3. The CDR3 sequence: CACDSAGYAGRDTRQMFF. The DNA of the CDR3 is TGTGCCTGTGACTCCGCCGGATACGCAGGCAGGGACACCCGACAGATGTTTTTC.

Comment on this clone: This clone may be a read error of a much larger clone one base away. This chain joins TRDV1 and TRDJ1; possible D gene TRDD2, 5 bases. The CDR3 consists of 19 residues. The germline V gene has CDR1 TSWWSYY and CDR2 QGS. The CDR3 DNA reads as TGTGCTCTTGGGGACCCTCACAATCCTTCGCAGTCGTACACCGATAATCTCATCTTT. This sequence encodes CALGDPHNPSQSYTDNLIF.

About this clone itself: A far bigger clonotype differs at one base, so this is likely a read error. The CDR3 DNA reads as TGTGCTCTTGGGGGCCCCCGTTCTTCGCTCTCACAACTCATCTTT. As protein: CALGGPRSSLSQLIF. This chain connects TRDV1 to TRDJ1; D gene ambiguous. In germline, CDR1 is TSWWSYY, CDR2 QGS. CDR3 length equals 15 residues. V lost 4 bases to trimming and J lost 9 bases, with 21 bases between them.